This TCR beta chain derives from a study of T cells in Graves' hyperthyroidism and ophthalmopathy. Overall study findings and caveats: Blood also contained most expanded thyroid clonotypes above 0.001.

This CDR3 region has 17 residues. The germline gives CDR1 SGHTA, CDR2 FQGNSA. After removal of 5 bases from V and 1 base from J, the junction contained 8 bases not matched to a gene. As concerns this clonotype: Its specificity is not known.

RNA transcripts served as the template for amplifying TCR beta CDR3 regions. HTBI primers were the set used in a first-round RT-PCR of the TCR CDR3. From the multiplex PCR reads, TCRdb called clonotypes with MiXCR, one entry per CDR3 protein. The top ten hold around 7.7% of the sample, which has some 720,000 distinct CDR3 sequences, 16% seen once. The chain recombines TRBV7-2 with TRBJ1-6, with TRBD1 matching over 7 bases. The receptor comes from a man aged 18 to 29 with Graves' hyperthyroidism. Sequenced material: blood. CDR3 sequence reads: CASSLSGTESYNSPLHF. CDR3 in DNA: TGTGCCAGCAGCCTATCCGGGACAGAATCCTATAATTCACCCCTCCACTTT.